A single sample is the source of the 9 T cell receptor beta chains below, sequenced in a study of cytomegalovirus exposure and HLA in healthy donors. PCR primers comprised 60 Vbeta and 13 Jbeta primers. Profiling relied on immunoSEQ multiplex PCR, and the TCRdb table lists in-frame clones only, not all of them. Of around 79,000 clones in the sample, over 65% are singletons; the top ten hold more than 15%. Material: PBMCs. These TCRs come from a woman in her thirties or forties in good health and CMV-seropositive.

This chain links TRBV11-3 with TRBJ1-5, with D maybe TRBD1 (5 bases). The ends were cut back, 2 bases at V and 2 bases at J, with 10 bases in the middle. CDR3 length: 15 residues. CDR1 SGHNT and CDR2 YENEEA come from the germline V gene. The CDR3 region has the DNA TGTGCCAGCAGCTTATACGGGGGAGGCAATCAGCCCCAGCATTTT. Protein: CASSLYGGGNQPQHF.

In DNA form, the CDR3 reads TGTGCCAGTAGTACCCAGGACAGAAATCAGCCCCAGCATTTT. Translated, it gives CASSTQDRNQPQHF. The J gene is TRBJ1-5, the V gene TRBV19, with a weak D call TRBD1 (6 bases). The CDR3 length is 14 residues. Germline CDR1 LNHDA, CDR2 SQIVND (reference sequence). V gave up 4 bases and J gave up 4 bases, with 11 bases separating them. The complete variable domain, with remaining parts taken from reference TRBV19 and TRBJ1-5, reads DGGITQSPKYLFRKEGQNVTLSCEQNLNHDAMYWYRQDPGQGLRLIYYSQIVNDFQKGDIAEGYSVSREKKESFPLTVTSAQKNPTAFYLCASSTQDRNQPQHFGDGTRLSIL.

J is TRBJ1-4 and V is TRBV2; D might be TRBD1 (6 bases). From germline, CDR1 is SNHLY and CDR2 FYNNEI. The CDR3 length is 13 residues. V lost 6 bases to trimming and J lost 7 bases, with 12 bases between them. This CDR3 reads CASRTGPGEKLFF. CDR3 DNA: TGTGCCAGCAGAACAGGGCCAGGTGAAAAACTGTTTTTT.

The chain recombines TRBV19 with TRBJ2-3; D is uncertain. The CDR3 extends over 13 amino acids. V was trimmed by 5 bases and J by 2 bases, leaving 8 bases between them. Germline CDR1 LNHDA, CDR2 SQIVND (reference sequence). The CDR3 DNA reads TGTGCCAGTAGTGGCCCGAACACAGATACGCAGTATTTT. This gives the protein CASSGPNTDTQYF.

V gene TRBV27 combines with J gene TRBJ2-2; D gene unclear. V lost 2 bases and J lost 5, with 6 bases in between. The V gene's germline CDR1 is MNHEY and CDR2 SMNVEV (reference sequence). The CDR3 is 13 residues long. The chain's CDR3 is CASSLTKTGELFF. The CDR3 DNA follows: TGTGCCAGCAGTTTAACTAAAACCGGGGAGCTGTTTTTT.

J is TRBJ2-3 and V is TRBV5-1, with D perhaps TRBD1 (7 bases). The CDR3 is 16 residues long. V was cut by 2 bases and J by 2 bases, with 15 bases left in between. CDR1 and CDR2 (germline): SGHRS, YFSETQ. In DNA form, the CDR3 reads TGCGCCAGCAGCTTTCAGGGGGGACAGACCACAGATACGCAGTATTTT. Translated, it gives CASSFQGGQTTDTQYF.

The table lists this clone with a few counts. The V call is TRBV28, the J call TRBJ1-3, with D tentatively TRBD1 (5 bases). CDR3 length: 15 amino acids. Trimming removed 7 bases at V and 4 bases at J, with 17 bases between. Germline V gene sequence: CDR1 MDHEN, CDR2 SYDVKM. This CDR3 reads CASTRSGGPGNTIYF. Written as DNA, the CDR3 is TGTGCCAGCACCAGAAGCGGGGGACCCGGAAACACCATATATTTT.

V usage is TRBV5-1 and J usage is TRBJ1-2; a possible D gene is TRBD1 (6 bases). Germline V gives CDR1 SGHRS, CDR2 YFSETQ. The CDR3 is 13 residues long. The germline V and J ends were trimmed by 3 bases and 7 bases, with 13 bases remaining between them. The CDR3 protein is CASSSSQGSGYTF. CDR3 coding DNA: TGCGCCAGCAGCTCCAGCCAGGGGTCTGGCTACACCTTC.

This clone was picked up a small number of times. The chain combines TRBV14 with TRBJ2-7; D is undetermined. Trimming cost V 5 bases and J 3 bases, with 8 bases left between them. The germline V gene has CDR1 SGHDN and CDR2 FVKESK. The CDR3 covers 12 residues. The CDR3 DNA reads TGTGCCAGCAGCGGGCAGTACTACGAGCAGTACTTC. This codes for CASSGQYYEQYF.